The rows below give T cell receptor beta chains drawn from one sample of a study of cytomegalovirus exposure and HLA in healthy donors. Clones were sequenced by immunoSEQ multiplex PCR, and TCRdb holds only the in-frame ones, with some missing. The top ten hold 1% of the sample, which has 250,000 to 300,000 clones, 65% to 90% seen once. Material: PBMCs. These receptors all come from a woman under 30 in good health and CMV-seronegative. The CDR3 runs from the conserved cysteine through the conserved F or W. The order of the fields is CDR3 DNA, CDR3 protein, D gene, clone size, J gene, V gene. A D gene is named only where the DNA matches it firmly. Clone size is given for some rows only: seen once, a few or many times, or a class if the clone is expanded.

CDR3 DNA: TGCGCCAGCAGTGAGTCTTATAGGACTGTAAATGAGCAGTTCTTC
CDR3 protein: CASSESYRTVNEQFF
D gene: NA
clone size: NA
J gene: TRBJ2-1
V gene: TRBV10-1

CDR3 DNA: TGTGCCTGGAGTGTACTCTGGACTAGCGGGAGCACTAATGAGCAGTTCTTC
CDR3 protein: CAWSVLWTSGSTNEQFF
D gene: TRBD2
clone size: NA
J gene: TRBJ2-1
V gene: TRBV30

CDR3 DNA: TGTGCCACCCAAGGGAGGGGGTCCTACGAGCAGTACTTC
CDR3 protein: CATQGRGSYEQYF
D gene: NA
clone size: NA
J gene: TRBJ2-7
V gene: TRBV25-1

CDR3 DNA: TGTGCCAGCAGTTACTATCTGGGCAGTACCAACTATGGCTACACCTTC
CDR3 protein: CASSYYLGSTNYGYTF
D gene: NA
clone size: NA
J gene: TRBJ1-2
V gene: TRBV6-6

CDR3 DNA: TGCGCCAGCAGCTTGGGGGACAGTCATCAGCCCCAGCATTTT
CDR3 protein: CASSLGDSHQPQHF
D gene: TRBD1
clone size: NA
J gene: TRBJ1-5
V gene: TRBV5-1

CDR3 DNA: TGTGCCAGCAGCTTAGTATACCGGAATGAGCAGTTCTTC
CDR3 protein: CASSLVYRNEQFF
D gene: NA
clone size: few
J gene: TRBJ2-1
V gene: TRBV7-2

CDR3 DNA: TGTGCCAGCAGTGGCGGACAGGCGCTGTCACCCCTCCACTTT
CDR3 protein: CASSGGQALSPLHF
D gene: TRBD1
clone size: NA
J gene: TRBJ1-6
V gene: TRBV2

CDR3 DNA: TGTGCCAGCAGCAGGGACAGCGCCGGTCTAGGGGCCAACGTCCTGACTTTC
CDR3 protein: CASSRDSAGLGANVLTF
D gene: TRBD1
clone size: NA
J gene: TRBJ2-6
V gene: TRBV5-4

CDR3 DNA: TGTGCCAGCTCACCGATACAGGGATGGGGGAATCAGCCCCAGCATTTT
CDR3 protein: CASSPIQGWGNQPQHF
D gene: NA
clone size: NA
J gene: TRBJ1-5
V gene: TRBV18

CDR3 DNA: TGTGCCAGCAGCTTACGGGAGGGCCCCAAAAACATTCAGTACTTC
CDR3 protein: CASSLREGPKNIQYF
D gene: TRBD2
clone size: NA
J gene: TRBJ2-4
V gene: TRBV13

CDR3 DNA: TGTGCCAGCAACACCCATCAGGGAATCAATCAGCCCCAGCATTTT
CDR3 protein: CASNTHQGINQPQHF
D gene: NA
clone size: once
J gene: TRBJ1-5
V gene: TRBV28

CDR3 DNA: TGTGCCAGTAAGGCGGGAACAGTTGCCAACAATCAGCCCCAGCATTTT
CDR3 protein: CASKAGTVANNQPQHF
D gene: NA
clone size: NA
J gene: TRBJ1-5
V gene: TRBV19

CDR3 DNA: TGTGCCAGCAGTTTAAGGCAGGTCTCTGGAAACACCATATATTTT
CDR3 protein: CASSLRQVSGNTIYF
D gene: NA
clone size: NA
J gene: TRBJ1-3
V gene: TRBV28

CDR3 DNA: TGTGCCAGCAGTGAAAGTGTAGGACAAGTCTCTGGAAACACCATATATTTT
CDR3 protein: CASSESVGQVSGNTIYF
D gene: NA
clone size: NA
J gene: TRBJ1-3
V gene: TRBV2

CDR3 DNA: TGTGCCAGCAGTTACACGGCGTCAGGGCGCGAAAAACTGTTTTTT
CDR3 protein: CASSYTASGREKLFF
D gene: NA
clone size: NA
J gene: TRBJ1-4
V gene: TRBV7-8

CDR3 DNA: TGCGCCAGCTCAGAGGGGGCCTCCTATAATTCACCCCTCCACTTT
CDR3 protein: CASSEGASYNSPLHF
D gene: TRBD1
clone size: few
J gene: TRBJ1-6
V gene: TRBV5-1

CDR3 DNA: TGTGCCTGTGACTACGAGAACACCGGGGAGCTGTTTTTT
CDR3 protein: CACDYENTGELFF
D gene: NA
clone size: NA
J gene: TRBJ2-2
V gene: TRBV30

CDR3 DNA: TGTGCCAGTATCGACAACTTCGATGAGCAGTTCTTC
CDR3 protein: CASIDNFDEQFF
D gene: NA
clone size: NA
J gene: TRBJ2-1
V gene: TRBV19

CDR3 DNA: TGTGCCAGCAGCTTACGGGGAGGGGGAGCGTACGAGCAGTACTTC
CDR3 protein: CASSLRGGGAYEQYF
D gene: NA
clone size: few
J gene: TRBJ2-7
V gene: TRBV7-7

CDR3 DNA: TGTGCCAGCAGCGTAGGACAGGGGGCGCTCCTTGGGTATGGCTACACCTTC
CDR3 protein: CASSVGQGALLGYGYTF
D gene: TRBD1
clone size: NA
J gene: TRBJ1-2
V gene: TRBV9

CDR3 DNA: TGTGCCAGCAGCTTGGGCGACAGGGGGATGGAGACCCAGTACTTC
CDR3 protein: CASSLGDRGMETQYF
D gene: TRBD1
clone size: NA
J gene: TRBJ2-5
V gene: TRBV11-3

CDR3 DNA: TGTGCCAGCAGTGTCCTTGGGGCGGATACCACCGGGGAGCTGTTTTTT
CDR3 protein: CASSVLGADTTGELFF
D gene: NA
clone size: NA
J gene: TRBJ2-2
V gene: TRBV4-2

CDR3 DNA: TGCGCCAGCAGCCAAGAAGGTACTAGCGGTGTCGGGGAGCTGTTTTTT
CDR3 protein: CASSQEGTSGVGELFF
D gene: TRBD2
clone size: NA
J gene: TRBJ2-2
V gene: TRBV4-1

CDR3 DNA: TGTGCCAGCAGTTACTCGGCAGGGAAGGGCTACGAGCAGTACTTC
CDR3 protein: CASSYSAGKGYEQYF
D gene: NA
clone size: NA
J gene: TRBJ2-7
V gene: TRBV6-5

CDR3 DNA: TGTGCCAGCAGTTACGGCGGGAGTGGGAATCAGCCCCAGCATTTT
CDR3 protein: CASSYGGSGNQPQHF
D gene: NA
clone size: NA
J gene: TRBJ1-5
V gene: TRBV6-5

CDR3 DNA: TGTGCCTGGAGGAAGTTACAGGGGGCTCACACTGAAGCTTTCTTT
CDR3 protein: CAWRKLQGAHTEAFF
D gene: TRBD1
clone size: once
J gene: TRBJ1-1
V gene: TRBV30

CDR3 DNA: TGTGCCAGCAGCTTTACCGGGAGTGAGGCCGGGGAGCTGTTTTTT
CDR3 protein: CASSFTGSEAGELFF
D gene: NA
clone size: few
J gene: TRBJ2-2
V gene: TRBV7-8

CDR3 DNA: TGTGCCAGCAGCTTCCTAGCGGGACTCAATGAGCAGTTCTTC
CDR3 protein: CASSFLAGLNEQFF
D gene: TRBD2
clone size: few
J gene: TRBJ2-1
V gene: TRBV13

CDR3 DNA: TGTGCCACCAGCAGTGAAGACCCGGGACAGGAGGGGGATTACTACGAGCAGTACTTC
CDR3 protein: CATSSEDPGQEGDYYEQYF
D gene: TRBD1
clone size: NA
J gene: TRBJ2-7
V gene: TRBV15

CDR3 DNA: TGTGCCAGCAGCCAAGATCCGATAGCGGGAGGTACCATACAAGAGACCCAGTACTTC
CDR3 protein: CASSQDPIAGGTIQETQYF
D gene: TRBD2
clone size: NA
J gene: TRBJ2-5
V gene: TRBV4-2

CDR3 DNA: TGTGCCAGCAGCTTAACTCTAGCGGGGGCCCTAAATGAGCAGTTCTTC
CDR3 protein: CASSLTLAGALNEQFF
D gene: TRBD2
clone size: NA
J gene: TRBJ2-1
V gene: TRBV11-2

CDR3 DNA: TGTGCTAGTGGTTTGGGACAGGGGGCGGCCTACGAGCAGTACTTC
CDR3 protein: CASGLGQGAAYEQYF
D gene: TRBD1
clone size: NA
J gene: TRBJ2-7
V gene: TRBV12-5

CDR3 DNA: TGCGCCAGCAGCAATCACCGGGACAGGGGCGAGCAGTACTTC
CDR3 protein: CASSNHRDRGEQYF
D gene: TRBD1
clone size: NA
J gene: TRBJ2-7
V gene: TRBV5-1

CDR3 DNA: TGTGCCAGTGGGACTAGCGGCAACAATGAGCAGTTCTTC
CDR3 protein: CASGTSGNNEQFF
D gene: TRBD2
clone size: NA
J gene: TRBJ2-1
V gene: TRBV6-1

CDR3 DNA: TGTGCCAGCAGCTTATTAGGACGACAGAATCAGCCCCAGCATTTT
CDR3 protein: CASSLLGRQNQPQHF
D gene: NA
clone size: NA
J gene: TRBJ1-5
V gene: TRBV11-2

CDR3 DNA: TGCAGCACCTCGGTCCTAGCGGGATACAATGAGCAGTTCTTC
CDR3 protein: CSTSVLAGYNEQFF
D gene: TRBD2
clone size: NA
J gene: TRBJ2-1
V gene: TRBV29-1

CDR3 DNA: TGCGCCAGCAGCTTGGAGGCAGGGTCTGAAAAACTGTTTTTT
CDR3 protein: CASSLEAGSEKLFF
D gene: NA
clone size: NA
J gene: TRBJ1-4
V gene: TRBV5-1

CDR3 DNA: TGTGCCAGCAGCCCAGGGGCGTGGCGGGAGACGTCGGGCGAGCAGTACTTC
CDR3 protein: CASSPGAWRETSGEQYF
D gene: NA
clone size: NA
J gene: TRBJ2-7
V gene: TRBV7-6

CDR3 DNA: TGTGCCAGCAAGAGGACAGGGCAGTCAGAGACCCAGTACTTC
CDR3 protein: CASKRTGQSETQYF
D gene: TRBD1
clone size: NA
J gene: TRBJ2-5
V gene: TRBV27

CDR3 DNA: TGCGCCAGCAGCCAAGATCAGGGGACAGGTAATTCACCCCTCCACTTT
CDR3 protein: CASSQDQGTGNSPLHF
D gene: TRBD1
clone size: NA
J gene: TRBJ1-6
V gene: TRBV4-3